This is a list of T cell receptor beta chains from one sample in a study of shared clonotypes between healthy human individuals. Libraries were prepared by immunoSEQ multiplex PCR; TCRdb keeps only in-frame clonotypes and omits some of them. The sample holds some 800,000 clones; 85% to 95% are singletons and the top ten take under 30%. Sample: naive CD8+ T cells sorted from blood. These receptors were obtained from a man younger than 40 in good health. CDR3s include the opening cysteine and the closing phenylalanine or tryptophan. The D gene is left open where the match is weak. The listing skips clone size in some rows; elsewhere it reads once, few, many or a size class.

j_call clone_size d_call v_call cdr3_nt cdr3_aa
TRBJ2-3 NA NA TRBV12-2 TGTGCAAGTCGCTTAGCGCATTTACGCCTTTGGGACAGGCACACAGATACGCAGTATTTT CASRLAHLRLWDRHTDTQYF
TRBJ2-7 NA NA TRBV9 TGTGCCAGCAGCCCCAATGCGGGCGAGCAGTACTTC CASSPNAGEQYF
TRBJ2-7 NA TRBD1 TRBV4-2 TGTGCCAGCAGCCAAGATTTTTATCAGGGGGTCTACGAGCAGTACTTC CASSQDFYQGVYEQYF
TRBJ1-1 NA NA TRBV4-1 TGCGCCAGCAAGGACATCGAAACCACTGAAGCTTTCTTT CASKDIETTEAFF
TRBJ2-2 NA TRBD2 TRBV19 TGTGCCAGTAGTGGACTAGCGGGATCGAACACCGGGGAGCTGTTTTTT CASSGLAGSNTGELFF
TRBJ2-7 NA TRBD1 TRBV11-2 TGTGCCAGCAGCATCGGACAGGGGGCTGGGGAGCAGTACTTC CASSIGQGAGEQYF
TRBJ2-3 NA NA TRBV7-9 TGTGCCAGCAGCCCCCCCGGGACCTACACAGATACGCAGTATTTT CASSPPGTYTDTQYF
TRBJ2-1 NA TRBD1 TRBV9 TGTGCCAGCAGCGTGGGGACAGGGCCTAATGAGCAGTTCTTC CASSVGTGPNEQFF
TRBJ2-7 NA TRBD2 TRBV27 TGTGCCAGCAGCCCTGGACTAGTTCGCTACGAGCAGTACTTC CASSPGLVRYEQYF
TRBJ2-1 NA NA TRBV15 TGTGCCACCAGCAGAGATACGGAAAACAGGGATAATGAGCAGTTCTTC CATSRDTENRDNEQFF
TRBJ2-7 NA NA TRBV5-6 TGTGCCAGCAGCTTTCAGGCTCTCGAGCAGTACTTC CASSFQALEQYF
TRBJ2-6 NA TRBD1 TRBV7-3 TGTGCCAGCAGCGCGACAGGGGTCGGGGCCAACGTCCTGACTTTC CASSATGVGANVLTF
TRBJ2-7 NA TRBD1 TRBV30 TGTGCCTGGAGTGCGGGGACAGGGGACGAGCAGTACTTC CAWSAGTGDEQYF
TRBJ2-7 NA NA TRBV30 TGTGCCTGGAGTTATCGTGGGGCTAGCTCCTACGAGCAGTACTTC CAWSYRGASSYEQYF
TRBJ2-1 NA NA TRBV15 TGTGCCACCAGCGATACAGGGAAGTCCTACAATGAGCAGTTCTTC CATSDTGKSYNEQFF
TRBJ2-3 NA NA TRBV7-9 TGTGCCCAGGGAAACCAAGATACGCAGTATTTT CAQGNQDTQYF
TRBJ1-5 NA NA TRBV6-5 TGTGCCAGCAGTCGTGGGACCCTTAGCAATCAGCCCCAGCATTTT CASSRGTLSNQPQHF
TRBJ2-1 few NA TRBV10-1 TGCGCCAGCAGTGAGTCCGCCACCACTGAGCAGTTCTTC CASSESATTEQFF
TRBJ2-7 NA TRBD1 TRBV4-3 TGCGCCAGCAGCCAAGGACAGGGCTCCTACGAGCAGTACTTC CASSQGQGSYEQYF
TRBJ2-7 NA TRBD2 TRBV7-6 TGTGCCAGCAGCTCCCCTAATGGTGCGAGCGGGAGATTCCACGAGCAGTACTTC CASSSPNGASGRFHEQYF
TRBJ2-7 NA TRBD1 TRBV9 TGTGCCAGCAGCGGGACAGGAGGAAAATACGAGCAGTACTTC CASSGTGGKYEQYF
TRBJ1-1 NA NA TRBV29-1 TGCAGCGTTCTTCTGAACACTGAAGCTTTCTTT CSVLLNTEAFF
TRBJ2-5 NA TRBD2 TRBV10-3 TGTGCCATCAGTGACTCGGCCCTAGCGGGAGAAGAGACCCAGTACTTC CAISDSALAGEETQYF
TRBJ2-3 once TRBD1 TRBV19 TGTGCCAGTGGGACAGGATACACCACAGATACGCAGTATTTT CASGTGYTTDTQYF
TRBJ2-7 NA TRBD1 TRBV5-1 TGCGCCAGCAGCGTGGGACAGGGTCCCTACGAGCAGTACTTC CASSVGQGPYEQYF
TRBJ2-1 NA TRBD1 TRBV6-5 TGTGCCAGCAGTTACGATAAGGACAGGGGGCGAACTGAGCAGTTCTTC CASSYDKDRGRTEQFF
TRBJ2-3 NA NA TRBV7-9 TGTGCCAGCAGCTTAGAGGGGAACCCCACAGATACGCAGTATTTT CASSLEGNPTDTQYF
TRBJ2-1 NA TRBD2 TRBV15 TGTGCCACCAGCGGGCGGGAGGCATCGCTAGACGATGAGCAGTTCTTC CATSGREASLDDEQFF
TRBJ1-5 NA NA TRBV6-5 TGTGCCAGCAGTTTTCAGGGGCCCCACCAGCCCCAGCATTTT CASSFQGPHQPQHF
TRBJ1-1 NA NA TRBV4-3 TGCGCCAGCAGCCAAGATCTGACATGGGACACTGAAGCTTTCTTT CASSQDLTWDTEAFF
TRBJ2-5 NA NA TRBV18 TGTGCCAGCTCACCTCCTTGGGTGAATACTCAAGAGACCCAGTACTTC CASSPPWVNTQETQYF
TRBJ2-5 NA NA TRBV5-1 TGCGCCAGCAGCTTGCTGGGTGGGGAGACCCAGTACTTC CASSLLGGETQYF
TRBJ2-7 NA TRBD2 TRBV2 TGTGCCAGCACCCCGAAGGGGACTAGCGCGTACGAGCAGTACTTC CASTPKGTSAYEQYF
TRBJ2-3 NA NA TRBV2 TGTGCCAGCAGAGACACACAGGGCCCAGATACGCAGTATTTT CASRDTQGPDTQYF
TRBJ1-2 NA NA TRBV29-1 TGCAGCGTTGAGGACACTCAAAGGGGGACTAACTATGGCTACACCTTC CSVEDTQRGTNYGYTF
TRBJ2-7 NA TRBD1 TRBV5-1 TGCGCCAGCAGCTTTCGACAGGGCGGGGAGCAGTACTTC CASSFRQGGEQYF
TRBJ2-3 NA NA TRBV7-9 TGTGCCAGCAGCCTCCACCCACAACCAGGCACAGATACGCAGTATTTT CASSLHPQPGTDTQYF
TRBJ2-7 NA TRBD1 TRBV9 TGTGCCAGCAGCGCAAGGGACAGGCCCTGGGAGCAGTACTTC CASSARDRPWEQYF
TRBJ2-7 once NA TRBV10-3 TGTGCCATCAGAAGGACAGACTCCTACGAGCAGTACTTC CAIRRTDSYEQYF
TRBJ2-1 NA NA TRBV7-9 TGTGCCAGCAGCTTTAAGAGGGATGGGCAGTTCTTC CASSFKRDGQFF
TRBJ2-7 few NA TRBV23-1 TGCGCCAGCAGTCATTATTTAGGGGAAAGCCCCTACGAGCAGTACTTC CASSHYLGESPYEQYF
TRBJ2-7 NA NA TRBV6-5 TGTGCCAGCAGTTACGACTCTGTAAACTACGAGCAGTACTTC CASSYDSVNYEQYF
TRBJ1-5 NA NA TRBV7-8 TGTGCCAGCAGCTTAAGGGGGGATAGCAATCAGCCCCAGCATTTT CASSLRGDSNQPQHF
TRBJ2-1 NA NA TRBV6-1 TGTGCCAGCAGTGTCAGGCGTAGCTCCTACAATGAGCAGTTCTTC CASSVRRSSYNEQFF
TRBJ2-3 NA NA TRBV2 TGTGCCAGCAGTGAAGCGCTTATGGTACGGGGCACAGATACGCAGTATTTT CASSEALMVRGTDTQYF
TRBJ2-1 NA TRBD1 TRBV28 TGTGCCAGCAGTCCGTCGATCCCCCGGGACAGGGTTTTGAATGAGCAGTTCTTC CASSPSIPRDRVLNEQFF
TRBJ1-2 NA NA TRBV6-6 TGTGCCAGCAGTTACTCGGGGGGACTCGACAAGGCCTACACCTTC CASSYSGGLDKAYTF
TRBJ2-1 NA TRBD2 TRBV11-2 TGTGCCAGCAGCTCAAGCGGGAATAGAAATGAGCAGTTCTTC CASSSSGNRNEQFF
TRBJ2-7 NA NA TRBV14 TGTGCCAGCAGCCAAGTCGGGAACCTTAGAACCTACGAGCAGTACTTC CASSQVGNLRTYEQYF